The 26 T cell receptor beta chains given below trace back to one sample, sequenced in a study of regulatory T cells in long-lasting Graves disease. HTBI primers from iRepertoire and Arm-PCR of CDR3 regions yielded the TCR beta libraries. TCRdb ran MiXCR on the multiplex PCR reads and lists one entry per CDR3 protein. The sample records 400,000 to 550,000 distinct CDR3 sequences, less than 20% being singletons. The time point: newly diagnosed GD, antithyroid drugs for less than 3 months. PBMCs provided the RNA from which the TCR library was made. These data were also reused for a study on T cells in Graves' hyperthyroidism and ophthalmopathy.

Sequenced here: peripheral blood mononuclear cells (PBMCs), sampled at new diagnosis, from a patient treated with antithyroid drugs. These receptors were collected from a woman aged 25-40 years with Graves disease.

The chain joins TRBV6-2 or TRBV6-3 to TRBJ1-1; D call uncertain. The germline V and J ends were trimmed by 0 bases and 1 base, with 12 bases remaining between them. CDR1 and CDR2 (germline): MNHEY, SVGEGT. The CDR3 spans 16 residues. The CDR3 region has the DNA TGTGCCAGCAGTTACTCGCCGGCGGGCCGGAACACTGAAGCTTTCTTT. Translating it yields CASSYSPAGRNTEAFF.

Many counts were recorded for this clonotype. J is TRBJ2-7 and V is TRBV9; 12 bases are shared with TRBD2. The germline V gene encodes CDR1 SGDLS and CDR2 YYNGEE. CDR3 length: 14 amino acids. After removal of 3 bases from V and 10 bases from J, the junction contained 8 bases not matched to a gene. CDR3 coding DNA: TGTGCCAGCAGCGCAACTAGCGGGAGGACTCGTCAGTACTTC. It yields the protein CASSATSGRTRQYF.

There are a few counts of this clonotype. CDR3 coding DNA: TGTGCCATCAGTGGACCTCTTGCGAAAGGCTACACCTTC. It encodes CAISGPLAKGYTF. The chain is built from TRBV10-3 and TRBJ1-2; D unclear. The CDR3 extends over 13 amino acids. The V gene lost 4 bases and the J gene lost 8 bases, with 14 bases spanning the gap. CDR1 and CDR2 from the germline V gene are ENHRY and SYGVKD.

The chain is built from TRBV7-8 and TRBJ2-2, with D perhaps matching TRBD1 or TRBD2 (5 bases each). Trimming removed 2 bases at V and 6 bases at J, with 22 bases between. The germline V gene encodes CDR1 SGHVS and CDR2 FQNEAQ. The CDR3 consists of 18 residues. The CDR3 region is CASSLYPRIGGAPGELFF. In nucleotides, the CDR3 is TGTGCCAGCAGCTTATATCCCCGTATTGGGGGAGCTCCCGGGGAGCTGTTTTTT.

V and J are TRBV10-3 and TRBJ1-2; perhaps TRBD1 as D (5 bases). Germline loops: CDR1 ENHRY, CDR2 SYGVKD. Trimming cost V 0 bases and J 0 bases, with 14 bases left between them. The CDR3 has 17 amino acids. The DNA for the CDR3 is TGTGCCATCAGTGAGTCATGGGCGACAGAGGCTAACTATGGCTACACCTTC. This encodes CAISESWATEANYGYTF.

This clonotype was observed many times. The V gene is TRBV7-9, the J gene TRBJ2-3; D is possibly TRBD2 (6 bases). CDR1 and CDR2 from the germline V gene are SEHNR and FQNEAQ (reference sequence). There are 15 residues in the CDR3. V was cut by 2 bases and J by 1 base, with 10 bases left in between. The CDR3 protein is CASSLQREGTDTQYF. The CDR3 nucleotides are TGTGCCAGCAGCTTACAGAGGGAGGGCACAGATACGCAGTATTTT. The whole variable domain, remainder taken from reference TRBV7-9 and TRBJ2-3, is DTGVSQNPRHKITKRGQNVTFRCDPISEHNRLYWYRQTLGQGPEFLTYFQNEAQLEKSRLLSDRFSAERPKGSFSTLEIQRTEQGDSAMYLCASSLQREGTDTQYFGPGTRLTVL.

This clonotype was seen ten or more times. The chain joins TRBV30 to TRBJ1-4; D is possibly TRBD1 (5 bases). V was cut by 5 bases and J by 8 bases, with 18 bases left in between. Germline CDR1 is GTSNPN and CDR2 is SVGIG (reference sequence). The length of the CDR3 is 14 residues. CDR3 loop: CAWDAGTAGEKLFF. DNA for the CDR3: TGTGCCTGGGACGCTGGGACCGCGGGAGAAAAACTGTTTTTT.

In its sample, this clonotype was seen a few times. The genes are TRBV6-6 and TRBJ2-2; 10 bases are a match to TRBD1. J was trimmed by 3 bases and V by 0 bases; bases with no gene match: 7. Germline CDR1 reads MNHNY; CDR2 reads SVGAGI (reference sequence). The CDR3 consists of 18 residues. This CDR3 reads CASSYSGQGRIDTGELFF. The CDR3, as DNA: TGTGCCAGCAGTTACTCGGGACAGGGGCGAATTGACACCGGGGAGCTGTTTTTT.

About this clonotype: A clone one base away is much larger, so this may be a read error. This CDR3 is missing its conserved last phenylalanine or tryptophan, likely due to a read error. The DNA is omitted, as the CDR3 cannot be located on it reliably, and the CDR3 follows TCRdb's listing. CDR3 sequence: CASSLAGTGML. The V call is TRBV7-9, the J call TRBJ2-5; TRBD1 is taken as the D call from the table, unchecked against the DNA. From germline, CDR1 is SEHNR and CDR2 FQNEAQ (reference sequence). Ends included, the CDR3 has 11 residues.

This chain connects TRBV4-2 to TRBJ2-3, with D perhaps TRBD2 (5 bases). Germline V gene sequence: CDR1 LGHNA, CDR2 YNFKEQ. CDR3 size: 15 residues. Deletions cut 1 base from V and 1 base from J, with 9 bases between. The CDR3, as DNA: TGTGCCAGCAGCCAAGTCGGTAGCGGCACAGATACGCAGTATTTT. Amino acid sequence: CASSQVGSGTDTQYF.

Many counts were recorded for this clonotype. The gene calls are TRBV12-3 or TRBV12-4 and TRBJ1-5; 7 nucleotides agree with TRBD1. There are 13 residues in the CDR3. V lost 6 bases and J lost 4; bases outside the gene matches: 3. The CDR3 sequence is CASRPGGNQPQHF. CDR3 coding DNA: TGTGCCAGCAGGCCAGGGGGAAATCAGCCCCAGCATTTT.

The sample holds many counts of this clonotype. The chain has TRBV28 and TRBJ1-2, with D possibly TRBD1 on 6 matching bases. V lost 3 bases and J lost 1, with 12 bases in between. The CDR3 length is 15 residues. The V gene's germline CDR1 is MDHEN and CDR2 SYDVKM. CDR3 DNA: TGTGCCAGCAGTTTTGGGGGCGACTTTAACTATGGCTACACCTTC. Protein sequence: CASSFGGDFNYGYTF.

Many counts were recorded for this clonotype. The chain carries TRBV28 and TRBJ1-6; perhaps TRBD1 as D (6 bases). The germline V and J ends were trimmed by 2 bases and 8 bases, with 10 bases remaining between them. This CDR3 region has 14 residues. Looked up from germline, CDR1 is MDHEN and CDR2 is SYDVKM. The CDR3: CASSLRDNYSPLHF. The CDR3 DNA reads TGTGCCAGCAGTTTAAGGGACAATTATTCACCCCTCCACTTT.

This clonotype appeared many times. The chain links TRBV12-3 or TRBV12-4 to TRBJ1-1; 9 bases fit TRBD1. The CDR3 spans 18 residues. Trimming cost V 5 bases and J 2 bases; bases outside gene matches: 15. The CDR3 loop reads CASSPPPGQGRVNTEAFF. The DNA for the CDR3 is TGTGCCAGCAGTCCCCCTCCGGGACAGGGACGGGTAAACACTGAAGCTTTCTTT.

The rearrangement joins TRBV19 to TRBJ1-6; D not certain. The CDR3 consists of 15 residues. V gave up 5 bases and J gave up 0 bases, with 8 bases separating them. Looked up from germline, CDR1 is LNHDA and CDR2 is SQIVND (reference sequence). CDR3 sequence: CASSRASSYNSPLHF. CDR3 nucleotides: TGTGCCAGTAGTCGGGCGAGCTCCTATAATTCACCCCTCCACTTT.

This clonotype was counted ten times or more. The chain's CDR3 is CASSLHNNQPQHF. The CDR3 bases are TGTGCCAGCAGCTTACATAACAATCAGCCCCAGCATTTT. The chain couples TRBV7-8 to TRBJ1-5, with D unresolved. Looked up from germline, CDR1 is SGHVS and CDR2 is FQNEAQ. V was cut by 2 bases and J by 3 bases, with 5 bases left in between. This CDR3 comprises 13 residues.

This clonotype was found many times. CDR3 sequence: CASSLDRGLAGAHEQFF. The DNA of the CDR3 is TGTGCCAGCAGCTTAGATCGGGGACTAGCGGGAGCGCATGAGCAGTTCTTC. The genes are TRBV11-3 and TRBJ2-1; 14 bases are a match to TRBD2. The CDR3 is made up of 17 amino acids. Germline CDR1 reads SGHNT; CDR2 reads YENEEA. The ends lost 0 bases at V and 8 bases at J; junction bases unmatched: 6.

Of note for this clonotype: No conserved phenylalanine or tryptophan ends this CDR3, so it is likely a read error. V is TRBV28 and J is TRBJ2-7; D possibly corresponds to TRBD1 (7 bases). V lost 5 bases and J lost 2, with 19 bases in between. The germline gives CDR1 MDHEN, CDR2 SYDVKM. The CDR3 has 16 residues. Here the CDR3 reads CASSAPDDREAYEQYL. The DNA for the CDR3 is TGTGCCAGCAGTGCCCCCGACGACAGGGAGGCCTACGAGCAGTACCTC.

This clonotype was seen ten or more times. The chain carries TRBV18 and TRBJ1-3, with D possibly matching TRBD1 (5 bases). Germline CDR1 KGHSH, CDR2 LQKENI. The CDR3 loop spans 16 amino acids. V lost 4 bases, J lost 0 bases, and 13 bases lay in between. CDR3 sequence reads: CASSRDGSASGNTIYF. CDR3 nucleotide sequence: TGTGCCAGCTCACGGGACGGATCAGCCTCTGGAAACACCATATATTTT.

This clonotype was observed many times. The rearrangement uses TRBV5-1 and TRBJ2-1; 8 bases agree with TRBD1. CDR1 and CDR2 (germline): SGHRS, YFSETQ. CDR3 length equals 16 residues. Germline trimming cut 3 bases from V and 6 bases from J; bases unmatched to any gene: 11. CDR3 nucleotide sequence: TGCGCCAGCAGCTCGGTGGGGACAGGTTTTCTCAATGAGCAGTTCTTC. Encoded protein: CASSSVGTGFLNEQFF.

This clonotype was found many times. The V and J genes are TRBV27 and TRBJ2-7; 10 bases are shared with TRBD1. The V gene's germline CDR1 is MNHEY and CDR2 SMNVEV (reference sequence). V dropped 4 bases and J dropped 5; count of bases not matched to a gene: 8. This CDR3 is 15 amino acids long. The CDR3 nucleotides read TGTGCCAGCAGTTCGGGACAGGGGTTCGGTGACGAGCAGTACTTC. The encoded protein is CASSSGQGFGDEQYF.

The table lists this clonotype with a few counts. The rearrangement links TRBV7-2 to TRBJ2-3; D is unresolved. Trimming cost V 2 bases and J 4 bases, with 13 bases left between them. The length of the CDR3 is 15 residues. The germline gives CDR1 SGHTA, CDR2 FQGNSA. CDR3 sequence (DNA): TGTGCCAGCAGCTTATCGCTAGGGTCACCAGATACGCAGTATTTT. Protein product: CASSLSLGSPDTQYF.

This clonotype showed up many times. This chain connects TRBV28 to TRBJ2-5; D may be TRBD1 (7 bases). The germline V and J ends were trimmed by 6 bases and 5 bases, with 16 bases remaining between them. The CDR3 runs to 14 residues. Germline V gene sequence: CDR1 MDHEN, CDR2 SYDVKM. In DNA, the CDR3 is TGTGCCAGCAGACAAGGGGGCGGAGGGGAGACCCAGTACTTC. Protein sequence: CASRQGGGGETQYF.

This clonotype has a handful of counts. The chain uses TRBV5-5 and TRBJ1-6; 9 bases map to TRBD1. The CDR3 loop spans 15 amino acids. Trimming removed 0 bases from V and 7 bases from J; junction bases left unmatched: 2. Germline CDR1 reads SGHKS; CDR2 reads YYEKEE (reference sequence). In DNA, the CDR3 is TGTGCCAGCAGCTTGGGAGGGACAGGGAATTCACCCCTCCACTTT. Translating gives CASSLGGTGNSPLHF. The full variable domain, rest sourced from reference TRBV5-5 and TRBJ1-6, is DAGVTQSPTHLIKTRGQQVTLRCSPISGHKSVSWYQQVLGQGPQFIFQYYEKEERGRGNFPDRFSARQFPNYSSELNVNALLLGDSALYLCASSLGGTGNSPLHFGNGTRLTVT.

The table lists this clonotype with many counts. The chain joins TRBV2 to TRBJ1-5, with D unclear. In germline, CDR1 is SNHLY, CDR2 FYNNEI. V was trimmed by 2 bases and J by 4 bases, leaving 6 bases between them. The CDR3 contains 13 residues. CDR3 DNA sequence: TGTGCCAGCAGTGAACGGACTAATCAGCCCCAGCATTTT. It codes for CASSERTNQPQHF.

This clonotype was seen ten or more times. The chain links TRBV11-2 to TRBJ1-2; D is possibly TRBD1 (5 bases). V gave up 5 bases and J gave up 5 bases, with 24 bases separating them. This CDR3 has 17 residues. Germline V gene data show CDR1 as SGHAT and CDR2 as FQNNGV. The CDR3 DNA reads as TGTGCCAGCAGCGTGTCCTCGGGACGTCAGGACCTATATGGCTACACCTTC. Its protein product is CASSVSSGRQDLYGYTF. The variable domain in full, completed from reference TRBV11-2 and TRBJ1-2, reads EAGVAQSPRYKIIEKRQSVAFWCNPISGHATLYWYQQILGQGPKLLIQFQNNGVVDDSQLPKDRFSAERLKGVDSTLKIQPAKLEDSAVYLCASSVSSGRQDLYGYTFGSGTRLTVV.